Shown below are 30 T cell receptor beta chains from a single sample sequenced in a study of blood T cell repertoires in COVID-19. Method: immunoSEQ multiplex PCR; TCRdb's copy keeps in-frame clones and lacks some. The sample carries about 190,000 clones, 84% recorded once. The sample consisted of peripheral blood. The receptor source for this set is a woman in her seventies with active or convalescent COVID-19.

This chain uses TRBV5-1 with TRBJ2-1, with 7 bases that match TRBD2. Germline assignment: CDR1 SGHRS and CDR2 YFSETQ. With V trimmed by 2 bases and J by 9 bases, 11 bases remained unmatched. CDR3 length equals 15 residues. The CDR3 reads CASSFVGEGWGEQFF. For the CDR3, the DNA is TGCGCCAGCAGCTTCGTGGGGGAGGGATGGGGTGAGCAGTTCTTC.

The rearrangement links TRBV27 to TRBJ2-1, with 7 bases lining up with TRBD2. The CDR3 consists of 14 residues. Germline loops: CDR1 MNHEY, CDR2 SMNVEV (reference sequence). The J segment lost 5 bases and the V segment lost 4 bases, leaving 5 bases of the junction unmatched. The CDR3 bases are TGTGCCAGCAGTTCCCGCGGGAGAAACAATGAGCAGTTCTTC. It encodes CASSSRGRNNEQFF.

V and J are TRBV5-6 and TRBJ2-5, with 8 bases matching TRBD2. CDR3 length equals 15 residues. After removal of 6 bases from V and 3 bases from J, the junction contained 10 bases not matched to a gene. The germline CDR1 and CDR2 sequences are SGHDT and YYEEEE. CDR3 sequence: CASTLSGKKEETQYF. The CDR3 DNA reads as TGTGCCAGCACCCTTAGCGGGAAGAAGGAAGAGACCCAGTACTTC.

This clone was counted a few times. The chain combines TRBV12-3 or TRBV12-4 with TRBJ1-2; no clear D. The CDR3 length is 11 residues. V was shortened by 5 bases and J by 6 bases, with 7 bases between the two germline ends. CDR3 sequence: CASSLGDGYTF. The DNA of the CDR3 is TGTGCCAGCAGTCTCGGAGATGGCTACACCTTC.

The chain links TRBV11-2 to TRBJ1-6, with a weak D call TRBD1 (5 bases). V lost 6 bases and J lost 7, with 25 bases in between. The CDR3 covers 18 residues. Germline CDR1 and CDR2: SGHAT and FQNNGV. Here the CDR3 DNA reads TGTGCCAGCAGTGCCCGGGACCATCTAAACGGGGGGAATTCACCCCTCCACTTT. Translating it yields CASSARDHLNGGNSPLHF.

The chain combines TRBV19 with TRBJ1-2; 7 bases align to TRBD1. From germline, CDR1 is LNHDA and CDR2 SQIVND (reference sequence). This CDR3 contains 15 residues. V lost 8 bases to trimming and J lost 3 bases; unmatched junction nucleotides: 12. This CDR3 reads CASRRTGTADYGYTF. In nucleotides, the CDR3 is TGTGCCAGTCGTCGGACCGGGACAGCAGACTATGGCTACACCTTC.

V usage is TRBV5-1 and J usage is TRBJ2-1; maybe TRBD2 (6 bases). Germline V gene data show CDR1 as SGHRS and CDR2 as YFSETQ. The V end lost 2 bases, the J end lost 5 bases, and 11 bases lay between the germline ends. CDR3 length equals 14 residues. CDR3 region: CASSFSGGNNEQFF. The CDR3 DNA sequence: TGCGCCAGCAGCTTCAGCGGAGGGAACAATGAGCAGTTCTTC.

CDR3 coding DNA: TGTGCCAGCAACGAACCAGGGGGTCAATATGGCTACACCTTC. Its protein is CASNEPGGQYGYTF. The genes are TRBV28 and TRBJ1-2; 7 nucleotides match TRBD1. Germline V gives CDR1 MDHEN, CDR2 SYDVKM. The CDR3 length is 14 residues. V was pared by 7 bases and J by 5 bases, with 10 bases of the junction left unmatched.

This chain connects TRBV20-1 to TRBJ1-1; D gene unclear. Trimming removed 8 bases from V and 7 bases from J, with 14 bases in between. This CDR3 region has 11 residues. Germline V lookup: CDR1 DFQATT, CDR2 SNEGSKA (reference sequence). The CDR3 coding sequence is TGCAGTCCCTACGTGACATATGAAGCTTTCTTT. The encoded protein is CSPYVTYEAFF.

This clone was counted a few times. V usage is TRBV7-9 and J usage is TRBJ2-7; D remains ambiguous. With 1 base removed from V and 1 base from J, the gap between germline ends came to 5 bases. This CDR3 has 13 residues. Germline CDR1 SEHNR, CDR2 FQNEAQ (reference sequence). This CDR3 reads CASSLGLSYEQYF. In nucleotides, the CDR3 is TGTGCCAGCAGCTTAGGTCTGTCCTACGAGCAGTACTTC.

This clone has just a few counts. V gene TRBV7-9 combines with J gene TRBJ2-7, with 9 bases matching TRBD1. This CDR3 has 15 amino acids. V lost 4 bases to trimming and J lost 5 bases; unmatched junction nucleotides: 9. CDR1 is SEHNR, CDR2 FQNEAQ, per germline (reference sequence). The CDR3 protein is CASSSGQGVADEQYF. The CDR3 DNA reads TGTGCCAGCAGCTCGGGACAGGGAGTGGCAGACGAGCAGTACTTC.

This clone was observed at least ten times. Other DNA sequences within the sample encode an identical CDR3. The V and J genes are TRBV28 and TRBJ1-2, with D tentatively TRBD1 (5 bases). Germline CDR1 is MDHEN and CDR2 is SYDVKM. Trimming stripped 2 bases from V and 4 bases from J, with 11 bases between. This CDR3 region has 14 residues. DNA for the CDR3: TGTGCCAGCAGTTTAAGTCGGGGGGGCTATGGCTACACCTTC. It specifies CASSLSRGGYGYTF.

This chain connects TRBV7-3 to TRBJ2-3; no firm D call. Germline V gene data show CDR1 as SGHTA and CDR2 as FQGTGA. The CDR3 length is 16 residues. V was clipped by 2 bases and J by 2 bases, with 14 bases between them. CDR3: CASSLQASVDTDTQYF. The CDR3 DNA follows: TGTGCCAGCAGCTTACAAGCAAGCGTCGACACAGATACGCAGTATTTT.

The rearrangement uses TRBV5-1 and TRBJ1-4, with D uncertain. V was trimmed by 0 bases and J by 7 bases, leaving 16 bases between them. Germline V CDR1 and CDR2: SGHRS, YFSETQ. The CDR3 runs 16 residues. DNA of the CDR3: TGCGCCAGCAGCTTGGCCCCTGGAGAGCGGGGTGAAAAACTGTTTTTT. Its protein product is CASSLAPGERGEKLFF. Looking up the rest from reference TRBV5-1 and TRBJ1-4 gives the full variable domain: KAGVTQTPRYLIKTRGQQVTLSCSPISGHRSVSWYQQTPGQGLQFLFEYFSETQRNKGNFPGRFSGRQFSNSRSEMNVSTLELGDSALYLCASSLAPGERGEKLFFGSGTQLSVL.

The chain employs TRBV7-9 and TRBJ2-7; 10 nucleotides match TRBD1. This CDR3 contains 14 residues. The germline V gene encodes CDR1 SEHNR and CDR2 FQNEAQ (reference sequence). V gave up 5 bases and J gave up 6 bases; unmatched junction bases: 7. CDR3 nucleotide sequence: TGTGCCAGCAGCCTCCCCCGGACAGGGGGCGAGCAGTACTTC. Its protein product is CASSLPRTGGEQYF.

The rearrangement uses TRBV5-5 and TRBJ2-3; D is uncertain. This CDR3 region has 14 residues. CDR1 is SGHKS, CDR2 YYEKEE, per germline (reference sequence). The germline V and J ends were trimmed by 4 bases and 4 bases, with 13 bases remaining between them. CDR3 in amino acids: CASSAAQTPDTQYF. CDR3 nucleotide sequence: TGTGCCAGCAGCGCGGCCCAAACCCCAGATACGCAGTATTTT.

The gene calls are TRBV28 and TRBJ1-3; D is unclear. This CDR3 region has 12 residues. Germline lookup yields CDR1 MDHEN and CDR2 SYDVKM. V lost 2 bases and J lost 4, with 3 bases in between. The CDR3 protein is CASSLLGNTIYF. The CDR3 nucleotides read TGTGCCAGCAGTTTACTCGGAAACACCATATATTTT.

The CDR3 protein is CASNDGYEQYF. The DNA of the CDR3 is TGTGCCAGCAATGACGGTTACGAGCAGTACTTC. V is TRBV6-1 and J is TRBJ2-7; D gene uncertain. Trimming removed 7 bases from V and 4 bases from J, with 8 bases in between. This CDR3 comprises 11 residues. Per germline, CDR1 MNHNS and CDR2 SASEGT.

This chain links TRBV18 with TRBJ2-7; possible D gene TRBD1, 5 bases. The CDR3 length is 14 residues. From germline, CDR1 is KGHSH and CDR2 LQKENI. V dropped 8 bases and J dropped 1 base, with 15 bases sitting between them. CDR3 protein: CASPTASRSYEQYF. CDR3 sequence (DNA): TGTGCCAGCCCGACAGCCTCCCGTTCCTACGAGCAGTACTTC. The variable domain in full, completed from reference TRBV18 and TRBJ2-7, reads NAGVMQNPRHLVRRRGQEARLRCSPMKGHSHVYWYRQLPEEGLKFMVYLQKENIIDESGMPKERFSAEFPKEGPSILRIQQVVRGDSAAYFCASPTASRSYEQYFGPGTRLTVT.

This clone was recorded a few times. The rearrangement links TRBV28 to TRBJ2-3, with D tentatively TRBD1 (7 bases). This CDR3 is built from 17 residues. The germline V gene has CDR1 MDHEN and CDR2 SYDVKM. V was pared by 3 bases and J by 2 bases, with 18 bases between. CDR3 region: CASSLLGGTGATDTQYF. CDR3 sequence (DNA): TGTGCCAGCAGTTTGTTAGGGGGCACGGGGGCCACAGATACGCAGTATTTT.

The genes are TRBV11-2 and TRBJ2-1; a weak D match, TRBD1 (5 bases). The V end was cut by 6 bases, the J end by 6 bases, with 21 bases between. The CDR3 spans 16 residues. The germline V gene encodes CDR1 SGHAT and CDR2 FQNNGV. The DNA for the CDR3 is TGTGCCAGCAGGTCCAATAAAGGGGTCTGGCGCAATGAGCAGTTCTTC. It encodes CASRSNKGVWRNEQFF.

This clone has a handful of counts. This rearrangement joins TRBV6-1 to TRBJ2-1; D remains unclear. The CDR3 is 13 amino acids. CDR1 is MNHNS, CDR2 SASEGT, per germline. Trimming took 2 bases from V and 8 from J, leaving 10 bases between them. The CDR3: CASSEPPIDEQFF. The CDR3 nucleotides read TGTGCCAGCAGTGAACCCCCCATTGATGAGCAGTTCTTC.

This chain connects TRBV5-1 to TRBJ2-5; perhaps TRBD1 as D (6 bases). This CDR3 has 15 residues. CDR1 is SGHRS, CDR2 YFSETQ, per germline. V lost 3 bases, J lost 4 bases, and 16 bases lay in between. In DNA, the CDR3 is TGCGCCAGCAGCTCATCCGGGACATCGGGAGAGACCCAGTACTTC. Its translation: CASSSSGTSGETQYF.

The rearrangement joins TRBV5-1 to TRBJ1-3, with D possibly being TRBD1 (6 bases). Per germline, CDR1 SGHRS and CDR2 YFSETQ. The V end lost 5 bases, the J end lost 4 bases, and 10 bases lay between the germline ends. The CDR3 length is 13 residues. The CDR3 spells CASRDRIGNTIYF. CDR3 DNA: TGCGCCAGCAGGGACAGAATAGGAAACACCATATATTTT.

J is TRBJ2-1 and V is TRBV5-6, with 9 positions matching TRBD2. V dropped 3 bases and J dropped 5; count of bases not matched to a gene: 6. CDR1 and CDR2 (germline): SGHDT, YYEEEE. The CDR3 spans 15 residues. The CDR3 is CASSYGTSRNNEQFF. CDR3 nucleotides: TGTGCCAGCAGCTACGGGACTAGCAGAAACAATGAGCAGTTCTTC.

The chain recombines TRBV6-5 with TRBJ2-1; TRBD2 agrees at 7 bases. Per germline, CDR1 MNHEY and CDR2 SVGAGI. This CDR3 is 15 amino acids long. V was pared by 4 bases and J by 5 bases, with 8 bases of the junction left unmatched. The CDR3 nucleotides are TGTGCCAGCAGTTTGCAGCGGGGCTCACACAATGAGCAGTTCTTC. Translating it yields CASSLQRGSHNEQFF.

This clone has only one observation. The chain has TRBV11-2 and TRBJ2-7; D possibly corresponds to TRBD2 (6 bases). The CDR3 length is 14 residues. Germline V gene data show CDR1 as SGHAT and CDR2 as FQNNGV. Trimming took 2 bases from V and 3 from J, leaving 11 bases between them. CDR3 sequence: CASSLKWGLYEQYF. The CDR3 coding sequence is TGTGCCAGCAGCTTAAAGTGGGGACTCTACGAGCAGTACTTC.

The chain is built from TRBV2 and TRBJ2-5; the D gene is possibly TRBD1 (5 bases). The CDR3 contains 12 residues. In germline, CDR1 is SNHLY, CDR2 FYNNEI. The germline V and J ends were trimmed by 6 bases and 5 bases, with 10 bases remaining between them. In nucleotides, the CDR3 is TGTGCCAGCAGCGTAGGGGTGGAGACCCAGTACTTC. The encoded protein is CASSVGVETQYF.

This chain links TRBV6-5 with TRBJ2-1, with 9 bases lining up with TRBD2. The CDR3 spans 16 residues. Per the germline V gene, CDR1 is MNHEY and CDR2 is SVGAGI. Trimming removed 1 base from V and 5 bases from J; junction bases left unmatched: 6. The CDR3 DNA reads TGTGCCAGCAGTTACTTTAGCGGGAGTCGGAACAATGAGCAGTTCTTC. Its protein is CASSYFSGSRNNEQFF.

This chain joins TRBV5-6 and TRBJ1-2, with 8 bases fitting TRBD1. Germline assignment: CDR1 SGHDT and CDR2 YYEEEE. V shed 4 bases and J 4 bases; nucleotides not matched to a gene: 6. The CDR3 covers 14 residues. The CDR3 nucleotides read TGTGCCAGCAGCGTGTTGGGACAGGTCTATGGCTACACCTTC. This codes for CASSVLGQVYGYTF.